This TCR beta chain emerged from a study of T-cell memory formation after mild COVID-19. Study information: Most TCR clusters belonged to a single donor. The study, taken as a whole, reports: Second-wave clones with a day 37 peak had unconfirmed SARS-CoV-2 specificity. Memory sampled before infection contained some responding clones, suggesting cross-reactive memory joined.

The CDR3 covers 11 residues. V dropped 7 bases and J dropped 4 bases, with 7 bases sitting between them. Sample barcodes and UMIs were carried by the TCR alpha and TCR beta cDNA libraries that 5'RACE generated with constant-segment primers. TCRdb reprocessed the 5' RACE reads with MiXCR, giving one entry per CDR3 protein. The table records a few hundred thousand distinct CDR3 sequences, about 23% of them present only once. This clonotype was detected only a few times. Its antigen is not identified. The chain is built from TRBV12-3 or TRBV12-4 and TRBJ1-1; D not certain. The source of this sequence is an adult woman who had mild COVID-19 (a few samples of this study predate the infection). Cell type and time point are not known. The sequenced material came from PBMCs or a T cell subset sorted from them (not recorded which). CDR3 sequence reads: CASTLLTEAFF. CDR3 nucleotides: TGTGCCAGCACCCTCCTCACTGAAGCTTTCTTT.